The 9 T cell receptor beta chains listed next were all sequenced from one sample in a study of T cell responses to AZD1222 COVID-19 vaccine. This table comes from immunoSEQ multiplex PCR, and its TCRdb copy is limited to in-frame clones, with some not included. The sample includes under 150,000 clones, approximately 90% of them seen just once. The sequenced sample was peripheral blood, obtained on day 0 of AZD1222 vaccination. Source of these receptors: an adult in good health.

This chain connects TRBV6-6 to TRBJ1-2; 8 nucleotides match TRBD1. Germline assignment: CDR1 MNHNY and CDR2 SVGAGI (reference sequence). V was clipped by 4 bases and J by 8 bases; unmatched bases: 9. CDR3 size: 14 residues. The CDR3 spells CASSSRTGPGGYTF. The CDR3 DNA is TGTGCCAGCAGTTCCAGGACAGGGCCAGGGGGCTACACCTTC.

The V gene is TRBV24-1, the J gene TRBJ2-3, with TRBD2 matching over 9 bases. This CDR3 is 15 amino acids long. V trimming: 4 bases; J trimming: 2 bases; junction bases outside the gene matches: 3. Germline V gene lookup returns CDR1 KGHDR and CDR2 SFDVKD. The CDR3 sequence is CATSESGRPTDTQYF. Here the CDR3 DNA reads TGTGCCACCAGTGAAAGCGGGAGGCCCACAGATACGCAGTATTTT.

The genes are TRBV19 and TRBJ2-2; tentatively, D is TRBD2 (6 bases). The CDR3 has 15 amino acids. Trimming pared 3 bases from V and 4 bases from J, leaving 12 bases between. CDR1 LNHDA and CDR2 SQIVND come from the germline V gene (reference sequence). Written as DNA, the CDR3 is TGTGCCAGTAGTATTAAGACTAGGATCACCGGGGAGCTGTTTTTT. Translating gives CASSIKTRITGELFF.

CDR3 loop: CASSQQGGNTEAFF. In nucleotides, the CDR3 is TGTGCCAGCAGTCAACAGGGGGGCAACACTGAAGCTTTCTTT. V gene TRBV6-6 combines with J gene TRBJ1-1; 8 bases agree with TRBD1. The CDR3 runs 14 residues. V was clipped by 5 bases and J by 2 bases; unmatched bases: 4. The germline gives CDR1 MNHNY, CDR2 SVGAGI (reference sequence).

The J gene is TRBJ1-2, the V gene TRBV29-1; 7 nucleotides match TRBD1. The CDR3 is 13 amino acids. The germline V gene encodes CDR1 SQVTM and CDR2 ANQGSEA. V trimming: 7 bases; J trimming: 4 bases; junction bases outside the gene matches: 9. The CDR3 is CSGGQAGIYGYTF. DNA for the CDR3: TGCAGCGGTGGACAGGCGGGAATCTATGGCTACACCTTC.

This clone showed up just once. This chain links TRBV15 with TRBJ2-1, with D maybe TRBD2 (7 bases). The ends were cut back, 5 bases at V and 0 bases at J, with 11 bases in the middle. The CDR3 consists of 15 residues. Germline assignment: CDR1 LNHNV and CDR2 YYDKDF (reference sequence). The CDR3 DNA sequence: TGTGCCACCAGCCGGAGGGGGGGCTCCTACAATGAGCAGTTCTTC. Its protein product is CATSRRGGSYNEQFF.

As DNA, the CDR3 is TGTGCCAGCAGCCAAGGTGCTAGCGGGTTAACAGATACGCAGTATTTT. The encoded protein is CASSQGASGLTDTQYF. The rearrangement uses TRBV4-2 and TRBJ2-3; 8 bases are a match to TRBD2. The V gene's germline CDR1 is LGHNA and CDR2 YNFKEQ. The CDR3 covers 16 residues. The V and J ends lost 1 base and 3 bases, in that order; junction bases with no gene match: 6.

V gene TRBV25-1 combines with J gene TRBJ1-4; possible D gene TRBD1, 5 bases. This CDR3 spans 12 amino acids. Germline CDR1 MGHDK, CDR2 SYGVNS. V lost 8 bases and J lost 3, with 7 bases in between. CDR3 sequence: CASLGANEKLFF. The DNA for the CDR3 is TGTGCCAGCCTGGGGGCTAATGAAAAACTGTTTTTT. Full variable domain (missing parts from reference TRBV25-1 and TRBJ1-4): EADIYQTPRYLVIGTGKKITLECSQTMGHDKMYWYQQDPGMELHLIHYSYGVNSTEKGDLSSESTVSRIRTEHFPLTLESARPSHTSQYLCASLGANEKLFFGSGTQLSVL.

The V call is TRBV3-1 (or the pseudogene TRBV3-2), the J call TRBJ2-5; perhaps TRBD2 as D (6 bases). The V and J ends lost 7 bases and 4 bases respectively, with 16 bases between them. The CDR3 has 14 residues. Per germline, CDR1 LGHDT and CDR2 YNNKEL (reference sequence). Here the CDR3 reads CASTISRGGETQYF. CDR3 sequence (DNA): TGTGCCAGCACTATAAGTCGGGGAGGAGAGACCCAGTACTTC.